Given below is one T cell receptor beta chain in context. The antigen remains unidentified. The missing conserved phenylalanine or tryptophan at the end of this CDR3 makes a read error likely. The DNA is left out, because the CDR3 cannot be placed on it with certainty; the CDR3 is given as TCRdb lists it. This specimen comes from a study of tumor and adjacent non-tumor tissue in lung cancer. Study-wide points: TCR diversity was significantly greater in tumor than normal lung tissue. Normal lung showed higher cumulative top 100 clone frequency than tumor.

The library came from three nested PCR rounds adapted from ARM-PCR protocols. MiXCR was run by TCRdb on the multiplex PCR reads, yielding one entry per CDR3 protein. The sample yields 90,000 to 100,000 distinct CDR3 sequences, roughly 78% seen once. The template was RNA from unsorted bulk tissue. More than 3 cm separated this lung sample from the edge of the tumor. Newly diagnosed lung cancer patients had thoracic surgery in China, August–late 2014, without prior chemotherapy. CDR1 is SQVTM, CDR2 ANQGSEA, per germline. The CDR3 is 11 residues long, counting both termini. This receptor was identified in a man aged 55-75 years with small cell lung cancer. Specimen: distant non-tumor lung tissue. This sequence joins TRBV29-1 and TRBJ1-2; no check of the table's D call, TRBD1, against the DNA was made. CDR3 sequence: CSGRLDRGHTL.